A single sample gave rise to the 21 T cell receptor beta chains below, sequenced in a study of blood T cell repertoires in COVID-19. TCRdb's copy holds only in-frame clones and misses some; the assay was immunoSEQ multiplex PCR. The sample carries 100,000 to 150,000 clones, around four fifths recorded once. The sequenced material came from peripheral blood. These receptor sequences come from a human donor in a cohort sampled during active COVID-19.

The gene calls are TRBV2 and TRBJ1-2; D call uncertain. The CDR3 has 12 residues. Germline V CDR1 and CDR2: SNHLY, FYNNEI. The ends were cut back, 6 bases at V and 6 bases at J, with 11 bases in the middle. CDR3 nucleotides: TGTGCCAGCAGGAGACTGGAAGATGGCTACACCTTC. As protein: CASRRLEDGYTF.

The CDR3 DNA sequence: TGCGCCAGCAGCTTGGGGGCCTCAAGGGGAGAGACCCAGTACTTC. Encoded protein: CASSLGASRGETQYF. This rearrangement joins TRBV5-1 to TRBJ2-5, with a tentative D call TRBD1 (5 bases). The CDR3 runs to 15 residues. The germline gives CDR1 SGHRS, CDR2 YFSETQ. V was clipped by 0 bases and J by 4 bases, with 13 bases between them.

This chain joins TRBV6-5 and TRBJ1-1, with D possibly TRBD1 on 5 matching bases. Trimming took off 8 bases at V and 3 bases at J, with 10 bases between the two ends. Germline assignment: CDR1 MNHEY and CDR2 SVGAGI. The CDR3 length is 12 residues. CDR3: CASGQGDTEAFF. In DNA form, the CDR3 reads TGTGCCAGCGGTCAGGGCGACACTGAAGCTTTCTTT.

J is TRBJ2-2 and V is TRBV7-2, with D tentatively TRBD2 (6 bases). The CDR3 runs to 15 residues. In germline, CDR1 is SGHTA, CDR2 FQGNSA. The V end was cut by 1 base, the J end by 6 bases, with 12 bases between. The CDR3 DNA follows: TGTGCCAGCAGCTTAGGGGTTAGGGAGGCCGGGGAGCTGTTTTTT. Protein product: CASSLGVREAGELFF.

The CDR3 nucleotides are TGTGCCAGCAGTTACTCAGCCGGACAGGGAGGCGAGACCCAGTACTTC. Protein product: CASSYSAGQGGETQYF. This chain connects TRBV6-6 to TRBJ2-5, with TRBD1 matching over 8 bases. Germline CDR1 MNHNY, CDR2 SVGAGI (reference sequence). This CDR3 is 16 amino acids long. Trimming removed 0 bases from V and 5 bases from J; junction bases left unmatched: 8.

The V call is TRBV5-5, the J call TRBJ2-5; D gene ambiguous. Looked up from germline, CDR1 is SGHKS and CDR2 is YYEKEE (reference sequence). The CDR3 is made up of 14 amino acids. The V end lost 1 base, the J end lost 1 base, and 8 bases lay between the germline ends. The CDR3 DNA reads TGTGCCAGCAGCTTGAATGGGCCCCAAGAGACCCAGTACTTC. It is translated as CASSLNGPQETQYF.

CDR3 sequence reads: CASSLGARSSYEQYF. In DNA, the CDR3 is TGTGCCAGCAGCTTAGGGGCGAGATCCTCCTACGAGCAGTACTTC. The genes are TRBV7-8 and TRBJ2-7; no reliable D call. Germline V lookup: CDR1 SGHVS, CDR2 FQNEAQ. The CDR3 loop spans 15 amino acids. V lost 1 base, J lost 0 bases, and 10 bases lay in between.

The chain combines TRBV5-1 with TRBJ2-2; 8 bases are a match to TRBD1. V lost 6 bases, J lost 5 bases, and 6 bases stayed unmatched. Looked up from germline, CDR1 is SGHRS and CDR2 is YFSETQ. This CDR3 has 14 amino acids. CDR3 sequence: CASKGQEITGELFF. The CDR3 coding sequence is TGCGCCAGCAAGGGACAGGAAATAACCGGGGAGCTGTTTTTT.

The V call is TRBV9, the J call TRBJ2-7; tentative D call: TRBD2 (7 bases). This CDR3 has 15 amino acids. CDR1 and CDR2 from the germline V gene are SGDLS and YYNGEE. V gave up 3 bases and J gave up 6 bases, with 19 bases separating them. The CDR3 DNA reads as TGTGCCAGCAGCGCGGGGGGCCCCACGGGCGGCGAGCAGTACTTC. Its protein product is CASSAGGPTGGEQYF.

The chain recombines TRBV7-2 with TRBJ2-3; D ambiguous. V was pared by 3 bases and J by 6 bases, with 4 bases between. CDR3 length: 11 amino acids. The V gene's germline CDR1 is SGHTA and CDR2 FQGNSA. The CDR3 loop reads CASSLRDTQYF. The CDR3 DNA sequence: TGTGCCAGCAGCTTGCGGGATACGCAGTATTTT.

The chain combines TRBV7-5 with TRBJ2-1; TRBD2, the table's D call, lacks a check against the DNA. TRBV7-5 is a pseudogene. The CDR3 covers 15 residues. The CDR3 loop reads CARSVLAGGFNEQFF. The CDR3 DNA is TGTGCCAGAAGCGTCCTAGCGGGAGGTTTTAATGAGCAGTTCTTC.

The rearrangement uses TRBV3-1 (or the pseudogene TRBV3-2) and TRBJ2-7, with TRBD2 matching 7 bases. Germline trimming cut 4 bases from V and 5 bases from J; bases unmatched to any gene: 11. The CDR3 is made up of 15 amino acids. In germline, CDR1 is LGHDT, CDR2 YNNKEL (reference sequence). The CDR3 DNA is TGTGCCAGCAGCCTCCCCTCTGGGGGGAGGGACGAGCAGTACTTC. As protein: CASSLPSGGRDEQYF.

The chain has TRBV5-6 and TRBJ1-3, with TRBD1 matching over 7 bases. CDR1 is SGHDT, CDR2 YYEEEE, per germline. The CDR3 consists of 15 residues. V trimming: 2 bases; J trimming: 6 bases; junction bases outside the gene matches: 8. In DNA, the CDR3 is TGTGCCAGCAGCTTTTTCGGAGGGGGCTTAAACACCATATATTTT. Translated, it gives CASSFFGGGLNTIYF.

V gene TRBV7-8 combines with J gene TRBJ2-1; 8 bases are a match to TRBD2. This CDR3 is 16 amino acids long. Per the germline V gene, CDR1 is SGHVS and CDR2 is FQNEAQ. The J segment lost 4 bases and the V segment lost 1 base, leaving 6 bases of the junction unmatched. The CDR3 is CASSLGASGLYNEQFF. CDR3 coding DNA: TGTGCCAGCAGCTTAGGTGCTAGCGGGCTGTACAATGAGCAGTTCTTC.

This clone was found a few times. The chain is built from TRBV7-5 and TRBJ2-1; TRBD2, the table's D call, was not compared with the DNA. TRBV7-5 is termed a pseudogene. The CDR3 is 17 residues long. The CDR3 spells CARSPGGVGFGYNEQFF. The CDR3, as DNA: TGTGCCAGAAGCCCCGGGGGGGTGGGGTTCGGGTACAATGAGCAGTTCTTC.

This clone was seen once. This sequence joins TRBV6-2 or TRBV6-3 and TRBJ2-7; tentative D call: TRBD1 (5 bases). Germline CDR1 reads MNHEY; CDR2 reads SVGEGT. V dropped 1 base and J dropped 1 base, with 8 bases sitting between them. The CDR3 spans 14 residues. CDR3 nucleotides: TGTGCCAGCAGTTACTTTCAGGGTTCCTACGAGCAGTACTTC. As protein: CASSYFQGSYEQYF.

This clone has more than one count but fewer than ten. The chain links TRBV3-1 (or the pseudogene TRBV3-2) to TRBJ1-1, with no clear D. CDR1 and CDR2 (germline): LGHDT, YNNKEL (reference sequence). The CDR3 runs 16 residues. V gave up 3 bases and J gave up 3 bases, with 17 bases separating them. As DNA, the CDR3 is TGTGCCAGCAGCCAGACGGACGAGGGTCGGGACACTGAAGCTTTCTTT. Its protein product is CASSQTDEGRDTEAFF.

The J gene is TRBJ1-1, the V gene TRBV18; 8 positions match TRBD1. V lost 3 bases, J lost 3 bases, and 6 bases stayed unmatched. CDR1 and CDR2 from the germline V gene are KGHSH and LQKENI. The CDR3 contains 15 residues. The CDR3 region is CASSPSTGVHTEAFF. The CDR3 bases are TGTGCCAGCTCACCCTCGACAGGGGTCCACACTGAAGCTTTCTTT.

J is TRBJ1-5 and V is TRBV7-8; D may be TRBD1 (5 bases). The V end was cut by 2 bases, the J end by 0 bases, with 17 bases between. CDR1 and CDR2 (germline): SGHVS, FQNEAQ. This CDR3 contains 18 residues. The CDR3 region is CASSLTPRQYYSNQPQHF. CDR3 nucleotide sequence: TGTGCCAGCAGCTTAACCCCAAGACAGTACTATAGCAATCAGCCCCAGCATTTT.

This chain connects TRBV3-1 (or the pseudogene TRBV3-2) to TRBJ1-1; unclear D gene. Germline V gives CDR1 LGHDT, CDR2 YNNKEL (reference sequence). V dropped 1 base and J dropped 4 bases, with 10 bases sitting between them. CDR3 length: 14 residues. CDR3 amino acids: CASSQVGVSTEAFF. DNA of the CDR3: TGTGCCAGCAGCCAAGTCGGGGTTAGCACTGAAGCTTTCTTT.

In this sample, this clone turned up a few times. The chain uses TRBV5-1 and TRBJ2-7; D is possibly TRBD1 (5 bases). The V gene lost 4 bases and the J gene lost 3 bases, with 14 bases spanning the gap. The germline V gene has CDR1 SGHRS and CDR2 YFSETQ. The CDR3 is 14 residues long. The chain's CDR3 is CASSPQGGSYEQYF. Written as DNA, the CDR3 is TGCGCCAGCAGCCCCCAGGGTGGCAGCTACGAGCAGTACTTC.